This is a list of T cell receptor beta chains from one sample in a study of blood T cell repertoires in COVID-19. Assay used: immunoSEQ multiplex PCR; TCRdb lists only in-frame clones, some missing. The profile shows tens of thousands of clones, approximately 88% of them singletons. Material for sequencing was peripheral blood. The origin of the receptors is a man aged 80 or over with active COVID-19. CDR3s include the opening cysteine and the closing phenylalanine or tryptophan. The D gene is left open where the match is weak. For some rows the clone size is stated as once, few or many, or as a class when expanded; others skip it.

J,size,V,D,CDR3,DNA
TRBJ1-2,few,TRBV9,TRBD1,CASSVGQGVEYGYTF,TGTGCCAGCAGCGTTGGACAGGGGGTAGAGTATGGCTACACCTTC
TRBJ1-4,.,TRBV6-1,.,CASSEQVGMTNEKLFF,TGTGCCAGCAGTGAACAGGTCGGGATGACTAATGAAAAACTGTTTTTT
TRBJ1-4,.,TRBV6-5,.,CASSPRGGSNEKLFF,TGTGCCAGCAGTCCTCGTGGAGGAAGCAATGAAAAACTGTTTTTT
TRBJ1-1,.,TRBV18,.,CASSDRNPTEAFF,TGTGCCAGCTCAGACAGGAATCCCACTGAAGCTTTCTTT
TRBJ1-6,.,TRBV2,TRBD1,CASSSRTGDSPLHF,TGTGCCAGCAGCAGCCGCACAGGGGATTCACCCCTCCACTTT
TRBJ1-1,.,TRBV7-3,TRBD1,CASSRQGNTEAFF,TGTGCCAGCAGTCGACAGGGAAACACTGAAGCTTTCTTT
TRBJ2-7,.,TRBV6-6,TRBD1,CASSTGVFEQYF,TGTGCCAGCAGTACAGGGGTTTTCGAGCAGTACTTC
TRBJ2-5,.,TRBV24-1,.,CATSDLGGALQETQYF,TGTGCCACCAGTGATTTGGGGGGGGCCCTCCAAGAGACCCAGTACTTC
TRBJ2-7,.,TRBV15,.,CATSRVQARSYEQYF,TGTGCCACCAGCAGAGTTCAGGCTCGCTCCTACGAGCAGTACTTC
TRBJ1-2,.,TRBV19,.,CASSIVGNGYTF,TGTGCCAGTAGTATAGTCGGGAATGGCTACACCTTC
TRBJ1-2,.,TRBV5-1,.,CASSLEPGYNYGYTF,TGCGCCAGCAGCTTGGAGCCAGGGTATAACTATGGCTACACCTTC
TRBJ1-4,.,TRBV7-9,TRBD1,CASSLDRTTNEKLFF,TGTGCCAGCAGCTTGGACAGGACAACTAATGAAAAACTGTTTTTT
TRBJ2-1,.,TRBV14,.,CASSQDPGHIYNEQFF,TGTGCCAGCAGCCAAGATCCCGGACATATCTACAATGAGCAGTTCTTC
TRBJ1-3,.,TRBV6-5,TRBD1,CASSRDSSGNTIYF,TGTGCCAGCAGTCGGGACAGCTCTGGAAACACCATATATTTT
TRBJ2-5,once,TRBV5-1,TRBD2,CASSLGQRGVQETQYF,TGCGCCAGCAGCTTGGGCCAGCGGGGGGTACAAGAGACCCAGTACTTC
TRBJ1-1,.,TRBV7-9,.,CASSLVGQGNTEAFF,TGTGCCAGCAGCTTAGTCGGGCAGGGGAACACTGAAGCTTTCTTT
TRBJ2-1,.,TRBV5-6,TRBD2,CASSSPLGGGYNEQFF,TGTGCCAGCAGCTCTCCCTTGGGCGGGGGTTACAATGAGCAGTTCTTC
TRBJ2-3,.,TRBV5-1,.,CASSTRLSSDTQYF,TGCGCCAGCAGCACCCGTTTGAGTTCAGATACGCAGTATTTT
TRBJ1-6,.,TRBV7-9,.,CASSLDGANSPLHF,TGTGCCAGCAGCTTAGATGGGGCTAATTCACCCCTCCACTTT
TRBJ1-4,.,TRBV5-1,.,CASSFQGGTNEKLFF,TGCGCCAGCAGCTTTCAGGGTGGGACTAATGAAAAACTGTTTTTT
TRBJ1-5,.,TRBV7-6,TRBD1,CASSSKPGQGFPDSNQPQHF,TGTGCCAGCAGCTCAAAACCGGGACAGGGGTTCCCCGATAGCAATCAGCCCCAGCATTTT
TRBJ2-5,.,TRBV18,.,CASSPRGSPPGTQYF,TGTGCCAGCTCACCACGCGGGTCCCCTCCCGGGACCCAGTACTTC
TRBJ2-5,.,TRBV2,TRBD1,CASSVQGAGETQYF,TGTGCCAGCAGTGTACAGGGGGCTGGAGAGACCCAGTACTTC
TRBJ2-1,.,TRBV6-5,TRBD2,CASMKTSASEQFF,TGTGCCAGCATGAAAACTAGCGCTAGTGAGCAGTTCTTC
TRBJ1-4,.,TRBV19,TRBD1,CASSPGTGSYREKLFF,TGTGCCAGTAGTCCCGGGACAGGGTCTTATCGTGAAAAACTGTTTTTT
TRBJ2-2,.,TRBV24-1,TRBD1,CATRQGASGELFF,TGTGCCACCAGACAGGGGGCTTCCGGGGAGCTGTTTTTT
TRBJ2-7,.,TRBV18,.,CASSPPQGGTYHEQYF,TGTGCCAGCTCACCACCTCAGGGAGGAACTTACCACGAGCAGTACTTC
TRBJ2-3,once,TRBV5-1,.,CASSSTWGVGTQYF,TGCGCCAGCAGCTCAACCTGGGGAGTCGGTACGCAGTATTTT
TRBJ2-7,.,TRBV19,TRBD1,CASSPPAGGSYEQYF,TGTGCCAGTAGCCCACCCGCAGGGGGTTCCTACGAGCAGTACTTC
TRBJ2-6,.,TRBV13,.,CASSPGSAGANVLTF,TGTGCCAGCAGCCCCGGGTCTGCTGGGGCCAACGTCCTGACTTTC
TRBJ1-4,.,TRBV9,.,CASSVSGTNEKLFF,TGTGCCAGCAGCGTATCCGGAACTAATGAAAAACTGTTTTTT
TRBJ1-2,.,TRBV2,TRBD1,CASSEDRDNYGYTF,TGTGCCAGCAGTGAGGACAGGGATAACTATGGCTACACCTTC
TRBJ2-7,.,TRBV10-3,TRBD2,CAIKIEAGPYEQYF,TGTGCCATCAAAATAGAAGCGGGGCCCTACGAGCAGTACTTC
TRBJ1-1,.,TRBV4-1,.,CASSPLGALNTEAFF,TGCGCCAGCAGCCCCCTGGGGGCCTTAAACACTGAAGCTTTCTTT
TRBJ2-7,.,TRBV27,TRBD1,CASSLFSRQGRDEQYF,TGTGCCAGCAGTTTATTTTCCCGACAGGGTAGGGACGAGCAGTACTTC
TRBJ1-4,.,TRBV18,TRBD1,CASSKRQGELATNEKLFF,TGTGCCAGCTCAAAAAGACAGGGAGAACTTGCAACTAATGAAAAACTGTTTTTT
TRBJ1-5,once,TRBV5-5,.,CASSPWAGDSNQPQHF,TGTGCCAGCAGCCCGTGGGCAGGTGATAGCAATCAGCCCCAGCATTTT
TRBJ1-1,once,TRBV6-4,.,CASSDSRGRKAFF,TGTGCCAGCAGTGACTCGAGAGGCCGAAAAGCTTTCTTT
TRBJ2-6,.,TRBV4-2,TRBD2,CASSQDPQGLASGANVLTF,TGTGCCAGCAGCCAAGATCCCCAGGGACTAGCGTCTGGGGCCAACGTCCTGACTTTC
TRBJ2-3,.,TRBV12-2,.,CASRLARGLAGARPRDTQYF,TGTGCAAGTCGCTTAGCGCGCGGACTAGCGGGGGCCCGACCTCGGGATACGCAGTATTTT
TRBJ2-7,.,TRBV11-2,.,CASSYTGKKQYF,TGTGCCAGCAGCTACACAGGGAAAAAGCAGTACTTC
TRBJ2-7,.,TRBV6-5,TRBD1,CASSVGQFYEQYF,TGTGCCAGTTCTGTGGGACAGTTCTACGAGCAGTACTTC
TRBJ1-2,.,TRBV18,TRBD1,CASSPGTDGYTF,TGTGCCAGCTCACCCGGGACAGATGGCTACACCTTC
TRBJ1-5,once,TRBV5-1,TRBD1,CASSHDKDRGQGQPQHF,TGCGCCAGCTCCCACGATAAAGACAGGGGGCAAGGACAGCCCCAGCATTTT
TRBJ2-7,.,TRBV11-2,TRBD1,CASSPLGTAFYEQYF,TGTGCCAGCAGCCCCCTTGGGACAGCCTTCTACGAGCAGTACTTC